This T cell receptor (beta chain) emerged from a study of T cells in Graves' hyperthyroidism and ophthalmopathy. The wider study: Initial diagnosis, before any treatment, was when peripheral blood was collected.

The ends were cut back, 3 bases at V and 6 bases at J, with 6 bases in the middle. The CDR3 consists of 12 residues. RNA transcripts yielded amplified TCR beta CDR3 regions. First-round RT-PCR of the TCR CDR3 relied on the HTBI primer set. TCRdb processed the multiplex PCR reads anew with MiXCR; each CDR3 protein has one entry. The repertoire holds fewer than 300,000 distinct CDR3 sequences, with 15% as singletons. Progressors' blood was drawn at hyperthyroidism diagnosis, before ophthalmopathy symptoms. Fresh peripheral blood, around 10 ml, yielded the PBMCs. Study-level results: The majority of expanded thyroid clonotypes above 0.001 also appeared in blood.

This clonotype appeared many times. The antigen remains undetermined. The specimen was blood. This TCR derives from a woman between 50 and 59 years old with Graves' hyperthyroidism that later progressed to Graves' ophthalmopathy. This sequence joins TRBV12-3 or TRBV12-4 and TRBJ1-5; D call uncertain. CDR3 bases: TGTGCCAGCAGTTTTTCCGGTCAGCCCCAGCATTTT. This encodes CASSFSGQPQHF.